This T cell receptor (beta chain) comes out of a study of cytomegalovirus exposure and HLA in healthy donors. Whole-study context: For the 300 to 450 genotyped donors, over 80% fell within the Caucasian-associated ancestry cluster. Study-wide points: As a later analysis showed, a missense DCLRE1C variant was linked to trimming of TCR beta V- and J-genes. Prior analysis indicated that the majority of TCR beta V segments exhibited productivity approximately 87% or approximately 30% of the time.

PCR involved 60 Vbeta and 13 Jbeta primers. Authors' analysis steps: There were about 80 million unique TCR beta chains by a later count, and about 12 million of them were shared. Using immunoSEQ multiplex PCR, the repertoire was profiled, and TCRdb retains in-frame clones only, with some absent. That table supplies the V and J calls and clone size; D and trimming were determined from the DNA. The sample lists about 60,000 clones, approximately 63% occurring once. This clone has more than one count but fewer than ten. Antigen unknown. The CDR3 contains 15 residues. V was clipped by 8 bases and J by 1 base, with 12 bases between them. CDR1 and CDR2 (germline): MNHEY, SVGAGI.

The chain employs TRBV6-5 and TRBJ1-6; D call uncertain. The sequenced sample consisted of PBMCs. This receptor was taken from a woman aged 60-75 years in good health and CMV-seropositive. Here the CDR3 reads CASSLQLSYNSPLHF. Written as DNA, the CDR3 is TGTGCCAGCTCCCTACAGCTATCCTATAATTCACCCCTCCACTTT.